This TCR beta chain was captured by sequencing in a study of blood T cell repertoires in COVID-19. The overall study: Material from acute and convalescent COVID-19 was sourced from the United States, Italy and Spain.

Trimming shortened V by 0 bases and J by 7 bases, and 8 bases separated the two germline ends. The germline gives CDR1 SGHRS, CDR2 YFSETQ. This CDR3 has 13 residues. Authors' analysis steps: How many nucleated cells were present was estimated from reference gene primer amplification. TCRdb's table, derived via immunoSEQ multiplex PCR, lists solely in-frame clones and lacks some. V and J calls and clone size are given by that table; D and trimming were obtained from the DNA. The sample has 90,000 to 110,000 clones; 81% are singletons. This sequence was found in a woman in her seventies with acute or convalescent COVID-19. Input material: peripheral blood. The rearrangement links TRBV5-1 to TRBJ2-1, with unresolved D. The CDR3 DNA reads TGCGCCAGCAGCTTGGGTCAGGCAAATGAGCAGTTCTTC. Its protein is CASSLGQANEQFF.